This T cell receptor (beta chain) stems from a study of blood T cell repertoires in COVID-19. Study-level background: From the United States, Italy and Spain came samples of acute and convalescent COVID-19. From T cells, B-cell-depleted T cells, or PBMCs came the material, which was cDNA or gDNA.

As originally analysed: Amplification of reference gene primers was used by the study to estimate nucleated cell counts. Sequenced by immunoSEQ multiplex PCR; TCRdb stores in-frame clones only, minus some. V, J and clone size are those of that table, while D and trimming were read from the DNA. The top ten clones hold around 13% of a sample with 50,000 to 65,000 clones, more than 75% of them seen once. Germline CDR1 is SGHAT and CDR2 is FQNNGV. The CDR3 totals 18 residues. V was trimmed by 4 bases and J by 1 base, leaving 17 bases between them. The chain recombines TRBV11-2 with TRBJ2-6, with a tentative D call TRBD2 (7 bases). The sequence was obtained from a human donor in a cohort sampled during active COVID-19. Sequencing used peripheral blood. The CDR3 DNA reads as TGTGCCAGCAGCTCAAGAACGGGGGGCGCTTCTGGGGCCAACGTCCTGACTTTC. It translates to CASSSRTGGASGANVLTF.